These 30 T cell receptor beta chains originate from one sample sequenced in a study of T cells in Graves' hyperthyroidism and ophthalmopathy. RNA transcripts provided the source from which TCR beta CDR3 regions were amplified. The TCR CDR3 was amplified in a first-round RT-PCR using the HTBI primer set. Each CDR3 protein is one row after TCRdb ran MiXCR on the multiplex PCR reads. Of 650,000 to 850,000 distinct CDR3 sequences in the sample, 15% to 20% were seen once. The material sequenced was blood. Source of these receptors: a woman between 50 and 59 years old with Graves' hyperthyroidism that later progressed to Graves' ophthalmopathy.

The V and J genes are TRBV3-1 and TRBJ2-7; no definite D call. V lost 2 bases to trimming and J lost 3 bases, with 11 bases between them. The germline gives CDR1 LGHDT, CDR2 YNNKEL (reference sequence). CDR3 length: 14 residues. CDR3 in amino acids: CASSQNFSHYEQYF. The CDR3 coding sequence is TGTGCCAGCAGCCAAAATTTTAGTCACTACGAGCAGTACTTC.

A note on this clonotype: This may come from a read error, since a much larger clone is one base off. The chain combines TRBV30 with TRBJ1-2; D not resolved. Germline V gene data show CDR1 as GTSNPN and CDR2 as SVGIG (reference sequence). The CDR3 is made up of 14 amino acids. CDR3 protein: CAWSVQVANYGHTF. In DNA, the CDR3 is TGTGCCTGGAGTGTCCAGGTAGCTAACTATGGCCACACCTTC.

This clonotype was recorded once. The chain combines TRBV30 with TRBJ2-7; TRBD1 matches at 8 bases. Germline-derived CDR1 and CDR2 are GTSNPN and SVGIG (reference sequence). The V gene end was trimmed by 0 bases and the J gene end by 3 bases; junction bases not matched to a gene: 1. The CDR3 totals 13 residues. The CDR3 here is CAWSVDRGYEQYF. Written as DNA, the CDR3 is TGTGCCTGGAGTGTCGACAGGGGCTACGAGCAGTACTTC.

This clonotype occurred many times. J is TRBJ1-1 and V is TRBV5-1; D remains ambiguous. V was shortened by 1 base and J by 1 base, with 8 bases between the two germline ends. The germline V gene encodes CDR1 SGHRS and CDR2 YFSETQ. The CDR3 extends over 14 amino acids. Here the CDR3 reads CASSLQVGNTEAFF. The CDR3 nucleotides are TGCGCCAGCAGCTTGCAAGTGGGGAACACTGAAGCTTTCTTT.

Comment on this clonotype: A much larger clonotype is one base distant, so this may be a read error. This CDR3 is missing its conserved last phenylalanine or tryptophan, likely due to a read error. CDR3 residues: CSAPMVGGGARGQETQYS. The CDR3 region has the DNA TGCAGTGCCCCGATGGTTGGGGGGGGAGCCCGCGGTCAAGAGACCCAGTACTCC. The chain combines TRBV20-1 with TRBJ2-5; 7 bases line up with TRBD2. The V gene end was trimmed by 6 bases and the J gene end by 2 bases; junction bases not matched to a gene: 21. Germline CDR1 DFQATT, CDR2 SNEGSKA (reference sequence). The CDR3 runs to 18 residues.

Ten or more counts support this clonotype. This rearrangement joins TRBV3-1 to TRBJ2-3; D is perhaps TRBD2 (6 bases). Germline V gene lookup returns CDR1 LGHDT and CDR2 YNNKEL (reference sequence). The V and J ends lost 2 bases and 0 bases respectively, with 15 bases between them. CDR3 size: 17 residues. Written as DNA, the CDR3 is TGTGCCAGCAGCCAACGAGCTTCCGGGGGAAGCACAGATACGCAGTATTTT. Its protein product is CASSQRASGGSTDTQYF.

This clonotype has just a few counts. The chain recombines TRBV19 with TRBJ2-1; 11 bases fit TRBD2. The V segment lost 8 bases and the J segment 8 bases; nucleotides outside the gene matches: 11. Germline assignment: CDR1 LNHDA and CDR2 SQIVND (reference sequence). The CDR3 covers 15 residues. CDR3 DNA: TGTGCCAGTCGCGCGGTAGCGGGGGGGCATCATGAGCAGTTCTTC. The encoded protein is CASRAVAGGHHEQFF.

Comments on this clonotype: This may come from a read error, since a much larger clone is one base off. The chain is built from TRBV5-1 and TRBJ1-1, with D perhaps TRBD1 (6 bases). CDR1 SGHRS and CDR2 YFSETQ come from the germline V gene. CDR3 length: 14 amino acids. V gave up 4 bases and J gave up 4 bases, with 14 bases separating them. The chain's CDR3 is CASSVQGSGTEAFF. The CDR3 DNA reads TGCGCCAGCAGCGTCCAGGGGAGTGGCACTGAAGCTTTCTTT.

This clonotype was seen many times. The chain couples TRBV7-9 to TRBJ1-1; D is possibly TRBD1 (6 bases). V lost 8 bases and J lost 7, with 29 bases in between. The CDR3 covers 17 residues. Germline CDR1 is SEHNR and CDR2 is FQNEAQ (reference sequence). In nucleotides, the CDR3 is TGTGCCAGCCCCGGGGGACCTACCTTGGGTCTGACAGGTGAAGCTTTCTTT. Translating it yields CASPGGPTLGLTGEAFF.

This chain joins TRBV5-6 and TRBJ2-2, with 15 bases aligning to TRBD2. Germline assignment: CDR1 SGHDT and CDR2 YYEEEE. This CDR3 contains 17 residues. Trimming took 2 bases from V and 4 from J; bases not matched to a gene: 3. The CDR3 DNA is TGTGCCAGCAGCTTTCGGACTAGCGGGGGGGGCACCGGGGAGCTGTTTTTT. This sequence encodes CASSFRTSGGGTGELFF.

The chain employs TRBV7-2 and TRBJ2-1; D may be TRBD2 (5 bases). V was cut by 5 bases and J by 0 bases, with 11 bases left in between. Germline V gene lookup returns CDR1 SGHTA and CDR2 FQGNSA. The CDR3 loop spans 15 amino acids. CDR3: CASSPEGSSYNEQFF. The DNA of the CDR3 is TGTGCCAGCAGCCCTGAGGGAAGCTCCTACAATGAGCAGTTCTTC.

The sample holds many counts of this clonotype. The chain employs TRBV7-2 and TRBJ1-2, with D tentatively TRBD1 (6 bases). The length of the CDR3 is 14 residues. The germline gives CDR1 SGHTA, CDR2 FQGNSA. Deletions cut 0 bases from V and 5 bases from J, with 10 bases between. The CDR3 is CASSLAITGYGYTF. Written as DNA, the CDR3 is TGTGCCAGCAGCTTAGCCATTACAGGGTATGGCTACACCTTC.

This chain's CDR3 is CASSIDRRSGMSNYGYTF. The CDR3 DNA sequence: TGTGCCAGTAGTATAGATCGGCGATCAGGGATGTCTAACTATGGCTACACCTTC. The genes are TRBV19 and TRBJ1-2, with a weak D call TRBD1 (5 bases). The CDR3 consists of 18 residues. V shed 0 bases and J shed 0 bases, with 17 bases lying between them. CDR1 is LNHDA and CDR2 is SQIVND in the germline V gene (reference sequence). The whole variable domain, remainder taken from reference TRBV19 and TRBJ1-2, is DGGITQSPKYLFRKEGQNVTLSCEQNLNHDAMYWYRQDPGQGLRLIYYSQIVNDFQKGDIAEGYSVSREKKESFPLTVTSAQKNPTAFYLCASSIDRRSGMSNYGYTFGSGTRLTVV.

This clonotype was seen ten or more times. The CDR3 protein is CASSVRQGSNQPQHF. The CDR3 DNA sequence: TGTGCCAGCAGTGTTCGGCAGGGGAGCAATCAGCCCCAGCATTTT. The chain couples TRBV2 to TRBJ1-5; D might be TRBD1 (6 bases). This CDR3 is built from 15 residues. V was trimmed by 4 bases and J by 1 base, leaving 11 bases between them. Germline V gene lookup returns CDR1 SNHLY and CDR2 FYNNEI.

The V and J genes are TRBV6-1 and TRBJ2-2; D not resolved. Per germline, CDR1 MNHNS and CDR2 SASEGT. This CDR3 contains 13 residues. V was trimmed by 6 bases and J by 4 bases, leaving 9 bases between them. The CDR3 sequence is CASSAFFTGELFF. CDR3 bases: TGTGCCAGCAGCGCGTTCTTCACCGGGGAGCTGTTTTTT.

In this sample, this clonotype turned up many times. The chain carries TRBV5-1 and TRBJ2-3; 10 bases fit TRBD2. This CDR3 contains 16 residues. Germline loops: CDR1 SGHRS, CDR2 YFSETQ. Trimming removed 2 bases from V and 1 base from J; junction bases left unmatched: 4. The CDR3 sequence: CASSLMLAGGTDTQYF. Here the CDR3 DNA reads TGCGCCAGCAGCTTAATGCTAGCGGGGGGCACAGATACGCAGTATTTT. Full variable domain (missing parts from reference TRBV5-1 and TRBJ2-3): KAGVTQTPRYLIKTRGQQVTLSCSPISGHRSVSWYQQTPGQGLQFLFEYFSETQRNKGNFPGRFSGRQFSNSRSEMNVSTLELGDSALYLCASSLMLAGGTDTQYFGPGTRLTVL.

Only a few counts were recorded for this clonotype. The rearrangement uses TRBV18 and TRBJ1-1, with D perhaps matching TRBD1 (5 bases). V was cut by 2 bases and J by 5 bases, with 12 bases left in between. CDR1 and CDR2 (germline): KGHSH, LQKENI. The CDR3 runs 14 residues. As DNA, the CDR3 is TGTGCCAGCTCACCAGGGGGGGAGTGGACTGAAGCTTTCTTT. This codes for CASSPGGEWTEAFF.

With respect to this clonotype: A much bigger clone sits one base away, suggesting this may be a read error. This chain connects TRBV6-9 to TRBJ1-1; TRBD1 agrees at 9 bases. Germline V gene sequence: CDR1 MNHGY, CDR2 SVAAGI. Trimming at V came to 3 bases and at J to 5 bases, leaving 4 bases not matched to a gene. This CDR3 has 14 amino acids. CDR3 in DNA: TGTGCCAGCAGTTACGGGACAGGGATGACTGAAGCTTTCTTT. Translation: CASSYGTGMTEAFF.

This clonotype was observed a few times. The rearrangement joins TRBV2 to TRBJ2-7; D is ambiguous. This CDR3 contains 12 residues. Germline CDR1 is SNHLY and CDR2 is FYNNEI. The V end lost 6 bases, the J end lost 5 bases, and 11 bases lay between the germline ends. CDR3 protein: CASRDLKDEQYF. The CDR3 DNA reads TGTGCCAGCAGGGACCTTAAGGACGAGCAGTACTTC.

This clonotype has just one count. One end of the junction does not line up with germline, which may come from a read error. The chain links TRBV6-2 or TRBV6-3 to TRBJ1-5; TRBD1 might be the D (5 bases). Germline V CDR1 and CDR2: MNHEY, SVGEGT. There are 15 residues in the CDR3. The CDR3 loop is CASRQQGYSNQPRHF. The CDR3 DNA reads as TGTGCCAGCAGGCAGCAGGGCTATAGCAATCAGCCCCGGCATTTT.

This clonotype was observed a few times. The chain couples TRBV27 to TRBJ1-1, with D perhaps TRBD1 (6 bases). V was cut by 5 bases and J by 2 bases, with 18 bases left in between. The CDR3 is made up of 16 amino acids. The germline V gene encodes CDR1 MNHEY and CDR2 SMNVEV (reference sequence). The CDR3 nucleotides are TGTGCCAGCAGTCCTTCGGCAGGGGATATTAACACTGAAGCTTTCTTT. Translated: CASSPSAGDINTEAFF.

This clonotype was observed a handful of times. This chain links TRBV7-9 with TRBJ1-5; D gene uncertain. V was clipped by 0 bases and J by 2 bases, with 11 bases between them. CDR1 SEHNR and CDR2 FQNEAQ come from the germline V gene (reference sequence). The CDR3 has 16 amino acids. The CDR3 here is CASSLAREEGNQPQHF. CDR3 bases: TGTGCCAGCAGCTTAGCGAGGGAGGAGGGCAATCAGCCCCAGCATTTT.

This clonotype was counted between two and nine times. The chain is built from TRBV7-8 and TRBJ1-6; no definite D call. Germline V gene lookup returns CDR1 SGHVS and CDR2 FQNEAQ. The CDR3 sequence is 17 residues long. Trimming pared 1 base from V and 0 bases from J, leaving 10 bases between. CDR3 residues: CASSLGRLSSYNSPLHF. In DNA, the CDR3 is TGTGCCAGCAGCTTAGGACGGCTAAGCTCCTATAATTCACCCCTCCACTTT.

This clonotype was detected ten times or more. The rearrangement links TRBV7-3 to TRBJ2-3; the match to TRBD2 covers 8 bases. The V gene's germline CDR1 is SGHTA and CDR2 FQGTGA. V lost 3 bases, J lost 4 bases, and 6 bases stayed unmatched. This CDR3 comprises 15 residues. The DNA for the CDR3 is TGTGCCAGCAGCTTCGGCGGGGGGAGGTCAGATACGCAGTATTTT. It codes for CASSFGGGRSDTQYF.

This sequence joins TRBV5-6 and TRBJ1-1; D gene unclear. The CDR3 runs to 13 residues. Germline V gene lookup returns CDR1 SGHDT and CDR2 YYEEEE. V lost 5 bases and J 5 bases, leaving 13 bases between the germline ends. For the CDR3, the DNA is TGTGCCAGCAGTTTCCGCTACCTTACTGAAGCTTTCTTT. Protein product: CASSFRYLTEAFF.

This clonotype was counted at least ten times. J is TRBJ2-3 and V is TRBV3-1; 8 bases fit TRBD1. Trimming cost V 3 bases and J 2 bases; bases outside gene matches: 7. Germline V gene sequence: CDR1 LGHDT, CDR2 YNNKEL (reference sequence). There are 16 residues in the CDR3. CDR3 in amino acids: CASSHPQGAVTDTQYF. DNA for the CDR3: TGTGCCAGCAGCCACCCCCAGGGGGCTGTCACAGATACGCAGTATTTT.

The chain uses TRBV6-5 and TRBJ1-5; D is uncertain. In germline, CDR1 is MNHEY, CDR2 SVGAGI. The CDR3 has 14 amino acids. Trimming pared 2 bases from V and 2 bases from J, leaving 7 bases between. DNA for the CDR3: TGTGCCAGCAGTTACGCCGGAGGCAATCAGCCCCAGCATTTT. It specifies CASSYAGGNQPQHF.

This clonotype was counted a few times. J is TRBJ2-2 and V is TRBV5-1; the match to TRBD1 covers 7 bases. Germline CDR1 and CDR2: SGHRS and YFSETQ. CDR3 length: 14 amino acids. Losses at the gene ends were 3 bases for V and 3 bases for J; bases not matched to a gene: 2. CDR3 in amino acids: CASSYGTDTGELFF. In nucleotides, the CDR3 is TGCGCCAGCAGCTACGGGACAGACACCGGGGAGCTGTTTTTT.

Only a few counts were recorded for this clonotype. This chain joins TRBV20-1 and TRBJ1-1, with D perhaps matching TRBD1 (6 bases). Trimming left V 3 bases short and J 0 bases short, with 14 bases between. The CDR3 runs to 15 residues. The germline CDR1 and CDR2 sequences are DFQATT and SNEGSKA (reference sequence). The CDR3 sequence is CSARRVTGLNTEAFF. CDR3 bases: TGCAGTGCTAGGCGAGTGACAGGTTTGAACACTGAAGCTTTCTTT.

This rearrangement joins TRBV12-3 or TRBV12-4 to TRBJ1-1, with D unclear. The CDR3 is made up of 16 amino acids. The V gene lost 3 bases and the J gene lost 0 bases, with 14 bases spanning the gap. CDR3 coding DNA: TGTGCCAGCAGTTTCGGGGAATTCTACATGAACACTGAAGCTTTCTTT. It is translated as CASSFGEFYMNTEAFF.